These T cell receptor beta chains were read from a single sample in a study of blood T cell repertoires in COVID-19. TCRdb keeps only in-frame clones here, not all; method: immunoSEQ multiplex PCR. The table lists 250,000 to 300,000 clones, 82% of them singletons, with about 5% in the top ten. Sample: PBMCs or T cells enriched from blood (not recorded which). These receptors originate from a middle-aged man who had been exposed to COVID-19. Each CDR3 is given with its conserved first and last residue. Each record gives: D gene, clone size, J gene, V gene, CDR3 DNA, CDR3 protein. A D gene is named only where the DNA matches it firmly. Size is omitted from some rows. Given values are once, few, many or a class for expanded clones.

TRBD2 - TRBJ2-3 TRBV5-1 TGCGCCAGCAGCTTGGAACGGGGGGTCACAACAGATACGCAGTATTTT CASSLERGVTTDTQYF
TRBD1 - TRBJ1-5 TRBV2 TGTGCCAGCCAAAAAGACAGGGGGGCAACCAATCAGCCCCAGCATTTT CASQKDRGATNQPQHF
TRBD2 - TRBJ2-7 TRBV18 TGTGCCAGCTCACCACCGTCCCGACTCACAGGACTAGCGTCTCGACCTCGCACGAAGGACGAGCAGTACTTC CASSPPSRLTGLASRPRTKDEQYF
- - TRBJ1-2 TRBV28 TGTGCCAGCAACAGCCGCCGAGAAAGATATGGCTACACCTTC CASNSRRERYGYTF
TRBD1 few TRBJ2-2 TRBV7-3 TGTGCCAGCAGCCTCGACAGGGTCTTCACCGGGGAGCTGTTTTTT CASSLDRVFTGELFF
- - TRBJ1-5 TRBV21-1 TGTGCCAGCAGCAAGCTACCCCCCTCAGGGGGCCAACAGCCCCAGCATTTT CASSKLPPSGGQQPQHF
- - TRBJ2-2 TRBV7-2 TGTGCCAGCAGCGGACCCCAGGAGGGGTGGACCGGGGAGCTGTTTTTT CASSGPQEGWTGELFF
- - TRBJ2-7 TRBV18 TGTGCCAGCTCACCGGGAAGCGGGCCGACCTACGAGCAGTACTTC CASSPGSGPTYEQYF
TRBD2 - TRBJ2-7 TRBV5-1 TGCGCCAGCAGCGATCCCGGGACTAGCGTGGACGAGCAGTACTTC CASSDPGTSVDEQYF
- - TRBJ2-4 TRBV27 TGTGCCAGCAGTACGGGTCTCGGCTTAAACATTCAGTACTTC CASSTGLGLNIQYF
- - TRBJ1-3 TRBV7-9 TGTGCCAGCAGCTTAGCCGACAACCCAACGGACACCATATATTTT CASSLADNPTDTIYF
- few TRBJ2-7 TRBV7-9 TGTGCCAGCAGCTCTAGGGACACTACCACCTACGAGCAGTACTTC CASSSRDTTTYEQYF
- once TRBJ1-1 TRBV6-5 TGTGCCAGCAGCCGTGAGGGGAGGGGCACTGAAGCTTTCTTT CASSREGRGTEAFF
- few TRBJ2-1 TRBV30 TGTGCCTGGAGTGTACTAGTCAACAATGAGCAGTTCTTC CAWSVLVNNEQFF
- - TRBJ2-5 TRBV5-4 TGTGCCAGCAGCCCAAAAGAGGGACACGCGGAGACCCAGTACTTC CASSPKEGHAETQYF
TRBD1 - TRBJ1-2 TRBV3-1/TRBV3-2 TGTGCCAGCAGCCAAGTCGACTGGACAGGGGGGATGGTTGGCTACACCTTC CASSQVDWTGGMVGYTF
TRBD1 few TRBJ2-5 TRBV5-5 TGTGCCAGCAGCATAGCTTATGGACAGGCGTACCAAGAGACCCAGTACTTC CASSIAYGQAYQETQYF
- - TRBJ1-6 TRBV5-6 TGTGCCAGCAGCCCTTATCGTTCACCCCTCCACTTT CASSPYRSPLHF
TRBD1 - TRBJ1-2 TRBV7-3 TGTGCCAGCAGCCCCCCGGGACAGGGGGCAAATGGCTACACCTTC CASSPPGQGANGYTF
- - TRBJ2-1 TRBV2 TGTGCCAGCAGTGAAGTAACTCCGTACAATGAGCAGTTCTTC CASSEVTPYNEQFF
TRBD1 few TRBJ1-6 TRBV12-5 TGTGCTACGACAGGGGAGGGTTTGAATTCACCCCTCCACTTT CATTGEGLNSPLHF
- - TRBJ2-3 TRBV6-5 TGTGCCAGCACCGCCCTTGGGGGGGGCGGGAACTCCGTGCTTTTT CASTALGGGGNSVLF
- - TRBJ1-1 TRBV2 TGTGCCAGCAGTGAAGCTCCAGGGAACACTGAAGCTTTCTTT CASSEAPGNTEAFF
- - TRBJ2-3 TRBV3-1/TRBV3-2 TGTGCCAGCAGGGCCTCGGGACTGGCGCAGTATTTT CASRASGLAQYF
- - TRBJ1-4 TRBV5-1 TGCGCCAGCAATACAGGGATGGCTAATGAAAAACTGTTTTTT CASNTGMANEKLFF
TRBD1 - TRBJ2-7 TRBV9 TGTGCCAGCAGCGCCCAGGGGGCTGGGGAGCAGTACTTC CASSAQGAGEQYF
- once TRBJ2-2 TRBV19 TGTGCCAGTAGTATAGGGTCAGGAGGTGAATGGGCCGGGGAGCTGTTTTTT CASSIGSGGEWAGELFF
- - TRBJ1-4 TRBV21-1 TGTGCCAGCAGCAATTCGGGTGAAAAACTGTTTTTT CASSNSGEKLFF
- - TRBJ1-2 TRBV12-5 TGTGCTAGTGGTTTGGTACTGGGGCTCGGCTCGGTCGGCTACACCTTC CASGLVLGLGSVGYTF
- - TRBJ2-6 TRBV2 TGTGCCAGGGGTGCCACTATAATTTCTGGGGCCAACGTCCTGACTTTC CARGATIISGANVLTF
TRBD2 - TRBJ2-1 TRBV7-6 TGTGCCAGCAGCTTAGCTCTGGGGGGGTATGGTGAGCAGTTCTTC CASSLALGGYGEQFF
- - TRBJ1-1 TRBV5-1 TGCGCCAGCAGCTTGGGACAGGTGCACACTGAAGCTTTCTTT CASSLGQVHTEAFF
- - TRBJ1-5 TRBV21-1 TGTGCCAGCAGCAAAGGAAAGGGTGGCAGCAAGGGCGGGAGCAATCAGCCCCAGCATTTT CASSKGKGGSKGGSNQPQHF
- - TRBJ1-3 TRBV2 TGTGCCAGCAGTACAAGAAACACCATATATTTT CASSTRNTIYF
- - TRBJ2-2 TRBV4-1 TGCGCCAGCAGCCAAGTAAGCGGTTCCGGGGAGCTGTTTTTT CASSQVSGSGELFF
TRBD1 - TRBJ1-1 TRBV19 TGTGCCAGTCATTCGGGGGGACAGGGGAACACTGAAGCTTTCTTT CASHSGGQGNTEAFF
- - TRBJ1-5 TRBV5-8 TGTGCCAGCAGAAATCACCCCTCAGGGGGCAATCAGCCCCAGCATTTT CASRNHPSGGNQPQHF
- - TRBJ1-5 TRBV6-5 TGTGCCAGCAGTTACTCGGCTGGTAATAGCAATCAGCCCCAGCATTTT CASSYSAGNSNQPQHF
TRBD1 - TRBJ1-1 TRBV2 TGTGCCAGCAGTCAGGGGGTAAACACTGAAGCTTTCTTT CASSQGVNTEAFF
- - TRBJ2-5 TRBV7-8 TGTGCCAGCGCGGAAGAAGAGACCCAGTACTTC CASAEEETQYF
TRBD1 few TRBJ1-5 TRBV27 TGTGCCAGCAGTATACAGGGGAGGAATCAGCCCCAGCATTTT CASSIQGRNQPQHF
TRBD2 - TRBJ2-5 TRBV4-2 TGTGCCAGCAGCCCAGCTAGCGGGAGGGGAGAGACCCAGTACTTC CASSPASGRGETQYF
- once TRBJ2-7 TRBV29-1 TGCAGCGTTCACGACAGATCCTACGAGCAGTACTTC CSVHDRSYEQYF
TRBD1 few TRBJ2-2 TRBV11-2 TGTGCCAGCAGCTTAGAATATGATGGGACAGCTGTCGGGGAGCTGTTTTTT CASSLEYDGTAVGELFF
- - TRBJ1-5 TRBV10-3 TGTGCCATCAGTGCTCGTTCGGAGGAGCCCCAGCATTTT CAISARSEEPQHF